What follows is one T cell receptor (beta chain) and its context. Its antigen is not identified. The method was immunoSEQ multiplex PCR; TCRdb's version includes in-frame clones alone and lacks a portion of them. The sample includes about 49,000 clones, about 91% of them seen just once. The germline gives CDR1 MDHEN, CDR2 SYDVKM. With 4 bases removed from V and 2 bases from J, the gap between germline ends came to 11 bases. This CDR3 spans 14 amino acids. The study drew the donors from its roughly 120-subject validation cohort, separate from the roughly 710-subject first cohort. The data originate from a study of cytomegalovirus exposure and HLA in healthy donors. Study-level information: The 95 to 150 validation repertoires, a later analysis reported, used the same platform as the roughly 610 first-cohort repertoires.

Overall study results and limits: In a later analysis, first-cohort TCR clusters were found to tend to co-occur in the roughly 120 validation repertoires. Using the classifier, cytomegalovirus status was reportedly diagnosed with high specificity and sensitivity.

The source of this sequence is a man younger than 35 in good health and CMV-seronegative. This sequence joins TRBV28 and TRBJ2-5; D possibly corresponds to TRBD1 (6 bases). Sequencing was performed on PBMCs. The CDR3 spells CASSSNRDQETQYF. The DNA of the CDR3 is TGTGCCAGCAGTTCCAACAGGGATCAAGAGACCCAGTACTTC.